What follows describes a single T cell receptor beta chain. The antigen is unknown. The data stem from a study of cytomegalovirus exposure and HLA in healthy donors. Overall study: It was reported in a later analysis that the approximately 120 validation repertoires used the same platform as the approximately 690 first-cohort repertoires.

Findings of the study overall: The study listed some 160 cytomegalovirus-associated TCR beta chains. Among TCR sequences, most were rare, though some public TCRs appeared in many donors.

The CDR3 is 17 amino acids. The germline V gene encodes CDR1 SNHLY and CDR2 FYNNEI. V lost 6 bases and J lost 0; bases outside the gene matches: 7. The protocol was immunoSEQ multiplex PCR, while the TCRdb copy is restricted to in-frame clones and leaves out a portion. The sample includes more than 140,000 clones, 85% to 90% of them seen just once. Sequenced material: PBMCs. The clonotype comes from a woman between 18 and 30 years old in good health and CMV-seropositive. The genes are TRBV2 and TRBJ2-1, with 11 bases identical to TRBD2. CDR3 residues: CASRDGLAGFSYNEQFF. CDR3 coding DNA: TGTGCCAGCAGGGACGGACTAGCGGGCTTCTCCTACAATGAGCAGTTCTTC.